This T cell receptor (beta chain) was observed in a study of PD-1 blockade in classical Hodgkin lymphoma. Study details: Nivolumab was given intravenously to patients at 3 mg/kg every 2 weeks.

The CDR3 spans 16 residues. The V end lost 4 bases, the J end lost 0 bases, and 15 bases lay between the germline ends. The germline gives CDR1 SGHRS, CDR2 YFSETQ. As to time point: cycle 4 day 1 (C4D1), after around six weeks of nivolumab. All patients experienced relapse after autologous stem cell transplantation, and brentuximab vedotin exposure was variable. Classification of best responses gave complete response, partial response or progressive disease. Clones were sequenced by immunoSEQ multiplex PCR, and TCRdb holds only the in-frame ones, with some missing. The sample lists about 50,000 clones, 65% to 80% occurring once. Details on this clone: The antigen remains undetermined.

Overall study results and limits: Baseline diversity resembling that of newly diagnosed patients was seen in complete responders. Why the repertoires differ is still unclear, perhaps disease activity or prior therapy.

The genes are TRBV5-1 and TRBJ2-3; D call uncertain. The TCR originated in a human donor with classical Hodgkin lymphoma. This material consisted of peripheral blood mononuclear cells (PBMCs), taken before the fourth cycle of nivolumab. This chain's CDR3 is CASSPGSYSSTDTQYF. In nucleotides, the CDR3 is TGCGCCAGCAGCCCCGGTTCGTACTCTAGCACAGATACGCAGTATTTT.